This T cell receptor (beta chain) was recovered during a study of T cell changes during pregnancy in multiple sclerosis. Germline loops: CDR1 MNHEY, CDR2 SMNVEV (reference sequence). V was pared by 5 bases and J by 7 bases, with 15 bases between. This CDR3 spans 14 amino acids. Assay: immunoSEQ multiplex PCR; the TCRdb copy retains only in-frame clones and omits some. The sample has about 92,000 clones, more than 85% seen once. The source is a female donor with multiple sclerosis, enrolled in a pregnancy study. The gene calls are TRBV27 and TRBJ1-5; a possible D gene is TRBD1 (6 bases). The material was peripheral blood, obtained in the first trimester of pregnancy. CDR3 sequence reads: CASSEPGERQPQHF. As DNA, the CDR3 is TGTGCCAGCAGTGAACCAGGGGAAAGACAGCCCCAGCATTTT.